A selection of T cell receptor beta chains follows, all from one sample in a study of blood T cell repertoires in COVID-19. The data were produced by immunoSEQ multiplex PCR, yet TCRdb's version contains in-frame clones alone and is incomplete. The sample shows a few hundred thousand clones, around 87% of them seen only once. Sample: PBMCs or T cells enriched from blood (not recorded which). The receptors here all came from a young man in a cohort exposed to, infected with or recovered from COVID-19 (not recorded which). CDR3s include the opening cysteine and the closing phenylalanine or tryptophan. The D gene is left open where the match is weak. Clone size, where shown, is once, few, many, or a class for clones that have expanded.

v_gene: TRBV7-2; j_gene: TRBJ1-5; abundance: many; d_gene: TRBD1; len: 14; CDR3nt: TGTGCCAGCAGCTCACAGGGGGGGGATCAGCCCCAGCATTTT; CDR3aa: CASSSQGGDQPQHF
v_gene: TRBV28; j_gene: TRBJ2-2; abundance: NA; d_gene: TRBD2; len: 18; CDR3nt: TGTGCCAGCAGTTTAGTACCCCTAGCGGGAGTGGACACCGGGGAGCTGTTTTTT; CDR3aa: CASSLVPLAGVDTGELFF
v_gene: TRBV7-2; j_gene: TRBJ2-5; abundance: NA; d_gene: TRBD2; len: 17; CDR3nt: TGTGCCAGCAGCTTAGCGCTTGGCGGGAGGTACCAAGAGACCCAGTACTTC; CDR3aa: CASSLALGGRYQETQYF
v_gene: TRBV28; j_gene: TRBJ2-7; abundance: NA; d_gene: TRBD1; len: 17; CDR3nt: TGTGCCAGCAGTTTCCCCTCGGCCGGGACAGAGTCCTACGAGCAGTACTTC; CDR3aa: CASSFPSAGTESYEQYF
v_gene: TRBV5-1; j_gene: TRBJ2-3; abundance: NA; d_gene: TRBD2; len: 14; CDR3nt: TGCGCCAGCAGATCGGGGGGAAGCACAGATACGCAGTATTTT; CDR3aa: CASRSGGSTDTQYF
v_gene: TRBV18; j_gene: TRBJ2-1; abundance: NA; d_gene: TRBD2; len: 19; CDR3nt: TGTGCCAGCTCAAGACCGACTAGCGGAAGCTGGAGCTCCTACAATGAGCAGTTCTTC; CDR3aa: CASSRPTSGSWSSYNEQFF
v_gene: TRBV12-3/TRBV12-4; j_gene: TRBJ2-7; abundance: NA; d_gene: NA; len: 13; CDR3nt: TGTGCCAGCAGTTTAAACAGGGCTACGGAGCAGTACTTC; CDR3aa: CASSLNRATEQYF
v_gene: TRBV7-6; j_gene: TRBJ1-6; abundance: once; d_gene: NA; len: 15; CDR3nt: TGTGCCAGCAGCCCCGTAACTAGACAAAATTCACCCCTCCACTTT; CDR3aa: CASSPVTRQNSPLHF
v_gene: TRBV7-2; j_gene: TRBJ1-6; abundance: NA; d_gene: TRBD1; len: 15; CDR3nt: TGTGCCAGCAGCTTAAAGGGACAGGGTAACTCACCCCTCCACTTT; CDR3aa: CASSLKGQGNSPLHF
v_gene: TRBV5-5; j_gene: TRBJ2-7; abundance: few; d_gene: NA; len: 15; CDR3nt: TGTGCCAGCAGCTTGACGGGGGACCCTCGCTACGAGCAGTACTTC; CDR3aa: CASSLTGDPRYEQYF
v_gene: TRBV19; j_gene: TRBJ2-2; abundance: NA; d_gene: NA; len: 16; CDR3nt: TGTGCCAGTACTTTTGTAAGGACAGTGAACACCGGGGAGCTGTTTTTT; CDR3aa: CASTFVRTVNTGELFF
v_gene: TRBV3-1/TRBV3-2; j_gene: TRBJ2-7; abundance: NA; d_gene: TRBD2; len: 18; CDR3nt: TGTGCCAGCAGCCAAGGATCTATCCGACTAGCGGAAATCTACGAGCAGTACTTC; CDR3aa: CASSQGSIRLAEIYEQYF
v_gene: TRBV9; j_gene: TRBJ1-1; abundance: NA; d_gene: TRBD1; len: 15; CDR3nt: TGTGCCAGCAGCGCCGGACAGGGGGTGAACACTGAAGCTTTCTTT; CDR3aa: CASSAGQGVNTEAFF
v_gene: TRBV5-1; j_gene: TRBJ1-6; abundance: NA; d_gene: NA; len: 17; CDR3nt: TGCGCCAGCAGCCCGTACAGGGAGAGCTCCTATAATTCACCCCTCCACTTT; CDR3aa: CASSPYRESSYNSPLHF
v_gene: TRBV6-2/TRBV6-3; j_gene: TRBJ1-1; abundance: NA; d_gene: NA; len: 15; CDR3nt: TGTGCCAGCAGCTTCTCCCGGACAGTGAACACTGAAGCTTTCTTT; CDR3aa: CASSFSRTVNTEAFF
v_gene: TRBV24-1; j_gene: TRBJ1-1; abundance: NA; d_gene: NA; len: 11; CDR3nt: TGTGCCATGAACCCCAGGGTAATGGCTTTCTTT; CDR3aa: CAMNPRVMAFF
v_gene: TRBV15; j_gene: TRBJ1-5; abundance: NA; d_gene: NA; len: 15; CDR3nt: TGTGCCACCAGCAGAGATCTAGGGTCGGGGCAGCCCCAGCATTTT; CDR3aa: CATSRDLGSGQPQHF
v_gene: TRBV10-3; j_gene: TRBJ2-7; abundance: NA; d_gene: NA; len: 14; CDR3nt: TGTGCCATCAGTGAGGGGCAGCCCTCCTCCGAGCAGTACTTC; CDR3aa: CAISEGQPSSEQYF
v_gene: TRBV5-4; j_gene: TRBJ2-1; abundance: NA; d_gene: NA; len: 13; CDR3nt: TGTGCCAGCAGCGATCGGCCGCGGAATGAGCAGTTCTTC; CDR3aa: CASSDRPRNEQFF
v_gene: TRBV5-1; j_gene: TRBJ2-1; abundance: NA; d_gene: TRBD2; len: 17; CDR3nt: TGCGCCAGCAGCTTGGAGATAGCCAGCGGGAGAAGAGATGAGCAGTTCTTC; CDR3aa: CASSLEIASGRRDEQFF
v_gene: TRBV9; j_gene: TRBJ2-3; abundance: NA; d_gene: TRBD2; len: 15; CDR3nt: TGTGCCAGCAGCAGACCCGGGACTACCCAAGATACGCAGTATTTT; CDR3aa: CASSRPGTTQDTQYF
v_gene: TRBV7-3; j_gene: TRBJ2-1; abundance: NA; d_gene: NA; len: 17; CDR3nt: TGTGCCAGCAGCTCTCCCTCGTCGGGTCCCTCCTACAATGAGCAGTTCTTC; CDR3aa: CASSSPSSGPSYNEQFF
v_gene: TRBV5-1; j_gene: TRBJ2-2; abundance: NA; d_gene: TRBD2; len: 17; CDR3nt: TGCGCCAGCAGAGTGACTAGCGGGAGCGGGGGCACCGGGGAGCTGTTTTTT; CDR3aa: CASRVTSGSGGTGELFF
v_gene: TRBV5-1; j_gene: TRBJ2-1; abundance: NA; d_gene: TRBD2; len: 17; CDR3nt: TGCGCCAGCAGCTTGGGGGGACTAGCGGGAAAAGGCAATGAGCAGTTCTTC; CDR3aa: CASSLGGLAGKGNEQFF
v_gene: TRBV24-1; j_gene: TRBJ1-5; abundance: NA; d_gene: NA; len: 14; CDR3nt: TGTGCCACCAGTGATCCAGGGCCCAATCAGCCCCAGCATTTT; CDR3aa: CATSDPGPNQPQHF
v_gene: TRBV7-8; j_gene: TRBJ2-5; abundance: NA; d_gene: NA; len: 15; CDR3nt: TGTGCCAGCAGCCGGACGAGGGGGAGCGGAGAGACCCAGTACTTC; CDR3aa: CASSRTRGSGETQYF
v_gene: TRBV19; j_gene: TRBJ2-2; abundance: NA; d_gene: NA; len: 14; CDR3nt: TGTGCCAGTAGATCGGCGGCACAAACCGGGGAGCTGTTTTTT; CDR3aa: CASRSAAQTGELFF
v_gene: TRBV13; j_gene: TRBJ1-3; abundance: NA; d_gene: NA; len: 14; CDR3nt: TGTGCCAGCAGCAACCGACACATCGGAAACACCATATATTTT; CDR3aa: CASSNRHIGNTIYF
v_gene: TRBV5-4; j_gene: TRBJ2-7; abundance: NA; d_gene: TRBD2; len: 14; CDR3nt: TGTGCCAGCAGCTTAGCGGGAGGGCCCTACGAGCAGTACTTC; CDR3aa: CASSLAGGPYEQYF
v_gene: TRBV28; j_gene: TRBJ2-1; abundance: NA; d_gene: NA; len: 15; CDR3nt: TGTGCCAGCAGTTTGCGTAGAAGGGGGTACAATGAGCAGTTCTTC; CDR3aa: CASSLRRRGYNEQFF
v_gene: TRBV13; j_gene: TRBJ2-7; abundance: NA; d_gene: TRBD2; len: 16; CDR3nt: TGTGCCAGCAGCTTATGGGCTAGCGGGATGCCCCACGAGCAGTACTTC; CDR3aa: CASSLWASGMPHEQYF
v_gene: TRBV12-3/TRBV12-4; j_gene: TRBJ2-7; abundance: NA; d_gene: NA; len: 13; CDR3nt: TGTGCCAGCAGTTTATGGCTAGTCTACGAGCAGTACTTC; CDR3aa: CASSLWLVYEQYF
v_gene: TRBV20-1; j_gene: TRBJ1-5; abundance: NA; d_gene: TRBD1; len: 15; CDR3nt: TGCAGTGCTAGTTCAGGGGGCGTTAGCAATCAGCCCCAGCATTTT; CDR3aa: CSASSGGVSNQPQHF
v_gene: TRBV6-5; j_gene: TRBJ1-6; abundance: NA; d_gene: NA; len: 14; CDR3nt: TGTGCCAGCAGTTACTCGAACAATATCTCACCCCTCCACTTT; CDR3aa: CASSYSNNISPLHF
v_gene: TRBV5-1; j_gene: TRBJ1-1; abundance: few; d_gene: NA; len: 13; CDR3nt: TGCGCCAGCAGCTTGGGGGGAGGCACTGAAGCTTTCTTT; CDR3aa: CASSLGGGTEAFF
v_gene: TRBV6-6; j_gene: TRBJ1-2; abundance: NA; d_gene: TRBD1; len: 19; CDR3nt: TGTGCCAGCAGCCGAAGGGGGAGGACGGGACAGGGGGACGTCTATGGCTACACCTTC; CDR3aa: CASSRRGRTGQGDVYGYTF
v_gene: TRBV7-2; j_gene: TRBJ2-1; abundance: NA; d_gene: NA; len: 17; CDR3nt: TGTGCCAGCAGTTCCCCTACTACAAAGGCGGTGGACAATGAGCAGTTCTTC; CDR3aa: CASSSPTTKAVDNEQFF
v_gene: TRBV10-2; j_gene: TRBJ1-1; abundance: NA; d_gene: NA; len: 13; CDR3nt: TGCGCCAGCCTATCTCGGGGGAACACTGAAGCTTTCTTT; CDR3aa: CASLSRGNTEAFF
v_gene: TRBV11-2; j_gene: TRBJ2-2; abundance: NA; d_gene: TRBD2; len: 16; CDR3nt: TGTGCCAGCAGCGCCCGACAGTTCGGGGGGACCGGGGAGCTGTTTTTT; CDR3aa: CASSARQFGGTGELFF